This T cell receptor (beta chain) was retrieved from a study of OX40 agonist ivuxolimab in advanced cancers. Overall study context: Those treated in dose escalation had hepatocellular carcinoma, melanoma, renal cell cancer or head and neck cancer. Three patients showed partial responses: one hepatocellular carcinoma and two cutaneous melanoma cases.

The V end lost 7 bases, the J end lost 3 bases, and 11 bases lay between the germline ends. Germline V gives CDR1 LNHDA, CDR2 SQIVND (reference sequence). CDR3 length: 13 residues. Samples of blood were obtained at baseline, on cycle 4 day 1, and on cycle 7 day 1. The repertoire was sequenced with immunoSEQ multiplex PCR; TCRdb's copy has only in-frame clones and lacks some. This sample yields approximately 84,000 clones, of which roughly 86% are seen a single time; over 0.9% belongs to the top ten. The study's findings and limits: Certain nonresponders additionally had low normalized T-cell clonal expansion.

About this clone itself: Its cognate antigen is unknown.

The genes are TRBV19 and TRBJ2-3; tentatively, D is TRBD1 or TRBD2 (6 bases each). The material was CD4+ or CD8+ T cells sorted from blood, obtained in a trial of the OX40 agonist ivuxolimab. This TCR was recovered from an adult with an advanced solid tumor such as melanoma, head and neck, liver or kidney cancer. The CDR3 here is CASNGGLTDTQYF. CDR3 bases: TGTGCCAGTAACGGGGGCCTAACAGATACGCAGTATTTT.